Listed below are T cell receptor beta chains from one sample, sequenced in a study of T cell responses to AZD1222 COVID-19 vaccine. Profiled with immunoSEQ multiplex PCR; TCRdb holds only in-frame clones, not every one. Here the sample spans approximately 130,000 clones, roughly 90% being singletons. The sequenced sample was peripheral blood, obtained 28 days after the second dose of the MenACWY control vaccine. All receptors come from an adult who received the MenACWY meningococcal vaccine as a control. Each CDR3 is given with its conserved first and last residue. D genes are given only for firm matches. Only part of the rows carry a size: once, few, many, or a class if the clone is expanded.

D: .; size: .; J: TRBJ1-5; V: TRBV24-1; CDR3: CATSDTGPGQINQPQHF; DNA: TGTGCCACCAGTGATACGGGGCCGGGACAAATAAATCAGCCCCAGCATTTT
D: TRBD1; size: few; J: TRBJ1-3; V: TRBV3-1/TRBV3-2; CDR3: CASSQGPGQGAVNTIYF; DNA: TGTGCCAGCAGTCAGGGACCCGGACAGGGGGCTGTAAACACCATATATTTT
D: .; size: .; J: TRBJ1-5; V: TRBV15; CDR3: CATSRERTTGSLHQPQHF; DNA: TGTGCCACCAGCAGAGAGAGAACTACAGGGTCCTTGCATCAGCCCCAGCATTTT
D: TRBD1; size: .; J: TRBJ2-5; V: TRBV5-3; CDR3: CARDRGGSETQYF; DNA: TGTGCCAGGGACAGGGGTGGTAGTGAGACCCAGTACTTC
D: .; size: few; J: TRBJ1-1; V: TRBV19; CDR3: CASSIPYDRVSEAFF; DNA: TGTGCCAGTAGTATACCTTACGACCGCGTGTCTGAAGCTTTCTTT
D: .; size: .; J: TRBJ1-5; V: TRBV6-2/TRBV6-3; CDR3: CASSYPGPGGNQPQHF; DNA: TGTGCCAGCAGTTATCCCGGCCCGGGGGGCAATCAGCCCCAGCATTTT
D: .; size: .; J: TRBJ2-2; V: TRBV5-8; CDR3: CASSLELSSTGELFF; DNA: TGTGCCAGCAGCTTGGAACTGTCTAGCACCGGGGAGCTGTTTTTT
D: .; size: .; J: TRBJ1-3; V: TRBV29-1; CDR3: CSVTGLPSGNTIYF; DNA: TGCAGCGTTACAGGATTACCCTCTGGAAACACCATATATTTT
D: .; size: .; J: TRBJ1-1; V: TRBV12-3/TRBV12-4; CDR3: CASSFQGNTEAFF; DNA: TGTGCCAGCAGTTTCCAGGGAAACACTGAAGCTTTCTTT
D: .; size: .; J: TRBJ1-5; V: TRBV6-5; CDR3: CASRPLGVNQPQHF; DNA: TGTGCCAGCAGACCGCTTGGGGTGAATCAGCCCCAGCATTTT
D: TRBD1; size: .; J: TRBJ1-1; V: TRBV6-5; CDR3: CASRTGVPTEAFF; DNA: TGTGCCAGCAGGACAGGGGTTCCCACTGAAGCTTTCTTT
D: TRBD1; size: once; J: TRBJ1-3; V: TRBV5-1; CDR3: CASSSGQGVSGNTIYF; DNA: TGCGCCAGCAGCTCCGGACAGGGGGTATCGGGAAACACCATATATTTT
D: TRBD1; size: .; J: TRBJ2-1; V: TRBV5-1; CDR3: CASSRGQVIHEQFF; DNA: TGCGCCAGCAGCCGTGGACAGGTTATCCATGAGCAGTTCTTC
D: .; size: once; J: TRBJ2-5; V: TRBV4-2; CDR3: CASSQVLQGQETQYF; DNA: TGTGCCAGCAGCCAAGTGTTGCAGGGGCAAGAGACCCAGTACTTC
D: .; size: .; J: TRBJ2-7; V: TRBV7-8; CDR3: CASSLVEHSYEQYF; DNA: TGTGCCAGCAGCTTAGTTGAGCATTCCTACGAGCAGTACTTC
D: .; size: .; J: TRBJ1-2; V: TRBV6-5; CDR3: CASSYGADLSNYGYTF; DNA: TGTGCCAGCAGTTACGGGGCCGACCTTTCTAACTATGGCTACACCTTC
D: TRBD1; size: once; J: TRBJ2-2; V: TRBV19; CDR3: CASRGQGVYTGELFF; DNA: TGTGCCAGCCGGGGACAGGGGGTATACACCGGGGAGCTGTTTTTT
D: .; size: once; J: TRBJ2-2; V: TRBV29-1; CDR3: CSVVITNTGELFF; DNA: TGCAGCGTTGTTATTACGAACACCGGGGAGCTGTTTTTT
D: TRBD2; size: .; J: TRBJ2-2; V: TRBV7-9; CDR3: CASSYSGSAGELFF; DNA: TGTGCCAGCAGCTACAGCGGGAGCGCCGGGGAGCTGTTTTTT
D: TRBD1; size: .; J: TRBJ1-2; V: TRBV11-2; CDR3: CASSPGQGYYGYTF; DNA: TGTGCCAGCAGCCCTGGACAGGGTTACTATGGCTACACCTTC
D: .; size: .; J: TRBJ1-2; V: TRBV30; CDR3: CASHDRTYGYTF; DNA: TGTGCCTCCCACGACAGGACCTATGGCTACACCTTC